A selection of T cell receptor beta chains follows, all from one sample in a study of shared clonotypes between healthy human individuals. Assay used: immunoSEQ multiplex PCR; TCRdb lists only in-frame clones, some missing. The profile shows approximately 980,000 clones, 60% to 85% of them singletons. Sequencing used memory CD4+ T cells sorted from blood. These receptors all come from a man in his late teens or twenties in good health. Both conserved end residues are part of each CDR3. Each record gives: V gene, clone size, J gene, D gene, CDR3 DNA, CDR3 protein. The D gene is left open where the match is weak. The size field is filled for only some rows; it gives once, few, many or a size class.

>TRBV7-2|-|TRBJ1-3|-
TGTGCCAGCAGCCTGGGTTCTGGAAACACCATATATTTT
CASSLGSGNTIYF
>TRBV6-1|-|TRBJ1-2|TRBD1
TGTGCCAGCAGGGGACAGGCGAATGGCTACACCTTC
CASRGQANGYTF
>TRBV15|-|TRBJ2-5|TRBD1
TGTGCCACCACCCAACAGGGGGCAGGAGAGACCCAGTACTTC
CATTQQGAGETQYF
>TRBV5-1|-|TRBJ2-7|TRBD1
TGCGCCAGCAGCTCGACAGGGGGTAGGTACGAGCAGTACTTC
CASSSTGGRYEQYF
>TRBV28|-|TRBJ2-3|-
TGTGCCAGCGGGATAAGCGGGACACACTTTAGCACAGATACGCAGTATTTT
CASGISGTHFSTDTQYF
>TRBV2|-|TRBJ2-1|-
TGTGCCAGCAGTGGCACTACCGATGGTGAGCAGTTCTTC
CASSGTTDGEQFF
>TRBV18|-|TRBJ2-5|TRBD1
TGTGCCAGCTCCCCCACCGGTTTAGACAGGGGCCAAGAGACCCAGTACTTC
CASSPTGLDRGQETQYF
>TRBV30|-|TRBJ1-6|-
TGCGCCATGACAGGTCCTAATTCACCCCTCCACTTT
CAMTGPNSPLHF
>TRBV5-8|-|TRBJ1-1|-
TGTGCCAGCAGCCCGCTAATAATGAACACTGAAGCTTTCTTT
CASSPLIMNTEAFF
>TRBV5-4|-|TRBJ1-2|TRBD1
TGTGCCAGCAGCGTGGGACAGGGTGTCTATGGCTACACCTTC
CASSVGQGVYGYTF
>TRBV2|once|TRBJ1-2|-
TGTGCCAGCAGGGAGGGACGGAACTATGGCTACACCTTC
CASREGRNYGYTF
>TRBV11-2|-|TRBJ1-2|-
TGTGCCAGCAGCTCCCCCAACGTTTTTGGTTATGGCTACACCTTC
CASSSPNVFGYGYTF
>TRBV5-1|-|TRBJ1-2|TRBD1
TGCGCCAGCAGCCCGGGGACAGGCGCCAACTATGGCTACACCTTC
CASSPGTGANYGYTF
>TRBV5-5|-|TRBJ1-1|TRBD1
TGTGCCAGCAGCTGGACAGGTTCGAACACTGAAGCTTTCTTT
CASSWTGSNTEAFF
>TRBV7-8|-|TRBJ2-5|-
TGTGCCAGCAGCGAGCAACGGGAGACCCAGTACTTC
CASSEQRETQYF
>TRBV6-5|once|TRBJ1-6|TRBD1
TGTGCCAGCAGTCCCGGGACAGGGTTTAACTCACCCCTCCACTTT
CASSPGTGFNSPLHF
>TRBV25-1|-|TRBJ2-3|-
TGTGCCAGCAGAGAGGCGGTGGGGAGCACAGATACGCAGTATTTT
CASREAVGSTDTQYF
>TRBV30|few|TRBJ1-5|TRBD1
TGTGCCTGGAGAGGACAGGCCGGGGAGCCCCAGCATTTT
CAWRGQAGEPQHF
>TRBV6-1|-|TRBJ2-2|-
TGTGCCAGCACGCTACCACCAGCGAACACCGGGGAGCTGTTTTTT
CASTLPPANTGELFF
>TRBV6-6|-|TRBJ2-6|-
TGTGCCAGCAGTTACGGCAGCTCTGGGGCCAACGTCCTGACTTTC
CASSYGSSGANVLTF
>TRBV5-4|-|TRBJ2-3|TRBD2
TGTGCCAGCAGCACAAGACTAGCAGCTAGCACAGATACGCAGTATTTT
CASSTRLAASTDTQYF
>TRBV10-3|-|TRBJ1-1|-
TGTGCCATCAGTGATGAATACACTGAAGCTTTCTTT
CAISDEYTEAFF
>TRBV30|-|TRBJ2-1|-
TGTGCCTGGAGAGACTACAATGAGCAGTTCTTC
CAWRDYNEQFF
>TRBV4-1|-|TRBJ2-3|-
TGCGCCAGCAGCCAGGACTTTACTATCACAGATACGCAGTATTTT
CASSQDFTITDTQYF
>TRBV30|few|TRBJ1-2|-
TGTGCCGTGGGGGCGGTCAACTATGGCTACACCTTC
CAVGAVNYGYTF
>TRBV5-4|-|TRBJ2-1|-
TGTGCCAGCAGCCGTCCCAGTACCCTTAACAATGAGCAGTTCTTC
CASSRPSTLNNEQFF
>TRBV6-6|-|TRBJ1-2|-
TGTGCCAGTTGGGATCGGGGGGACTATGGCTACACCTTC
CASWDRGDYGYTF
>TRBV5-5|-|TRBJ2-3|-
TGTGCCAGCAGCTCCGCGGGGGCCTTACCCACAGATACGCAGTATTTT
CASSSAGALPTDTQYF
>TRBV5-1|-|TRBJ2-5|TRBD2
TGCGCCAGCAGCTTGTTCCGCGGGGGGCAGTACCAAGAGACCCAGTACTTC
CASSLFRGGQYQETQYF
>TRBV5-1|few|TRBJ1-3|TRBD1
TGCGCCAGCAGCTGGGGACAGGACTCTGGAAACACCATATATTTT
CASSWGQDSGNTIYF
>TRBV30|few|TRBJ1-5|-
TGTGCCTGGAGTACTGACTATCAGCCCCAGCATTTT
CAWSTDYQPQHF
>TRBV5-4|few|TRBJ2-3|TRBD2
TGTGCCAGCAGCTCGGGGACTAGCGGGCCCTCCCGCGCAGATACGCAGTATTTT
CASSSGTSGPSRADTQYF
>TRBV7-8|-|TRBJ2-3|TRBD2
TGTGCCAGCAGCTCCGGGACTAGCGGGAGGAGGGCAGATACGCAGTATTTT
CASSSGTSGRRADTQYF
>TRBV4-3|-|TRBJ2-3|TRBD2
TGCGCCAGCAGCCAGTCTTCGGGGACTAGAAGCACAGATACGCAGTATTTT
CASSQSSGTRSTDTQYF
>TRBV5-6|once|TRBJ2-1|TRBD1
TGTGCCAGCACGCCATGGGACAGGGGGATTGGTGAGCAGTTCTTC
CASTPWDRGIGEQFF
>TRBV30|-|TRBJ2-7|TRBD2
TGTGCCTGGAGTGTAAAGGGCAATGGGAGGGGATTTAGCGCCTACGAGCAGTACTTC
CAWSVKGNGRGFSAYEQYF
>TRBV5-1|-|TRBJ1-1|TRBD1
TGCGCCAGCAGCTTGATCCCAGGGGGAGGAATGAACACTGAAGCTTTCTTT
CASSLIPGGGMNTEAFF
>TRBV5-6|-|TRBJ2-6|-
TGTGCCAGCAGCTTGCTCCTACTTGGGGCCAACGTCCTGACTTTC
CASSLLLLGANVLTF
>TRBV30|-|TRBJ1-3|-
TGTGCCTCGGGCTGGGCTAGCTCTGGAAACACCATATATTTT
CASGWASSGNTIYF
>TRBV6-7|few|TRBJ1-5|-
TGTGCCAGCAGTCCACCGGGACCGAGGCACCAGCCCCAGCATTTT
CASSPPGPRHQPQHF
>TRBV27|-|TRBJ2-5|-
TGTGCCAGCAGGGGTTCCGGGCCAAGGGAGACCCAGTACTTC
CASRGSGPRETQYF
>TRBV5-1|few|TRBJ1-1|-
TGCGCCAGCGGACGTCTGGGTACTGAAGCTTTCTTT
CASGRLGTEAFF
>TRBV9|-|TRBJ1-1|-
TGTGCCAGCAGCGTAAATTCGGAACCTATAAGTGAAGCTTTCTTT
CASSVNSEPISEAFF
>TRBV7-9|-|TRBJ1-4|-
TGTGCCAGCAGAAGGACAGCAACTAATGAAAAACTGTTTTTT
CASRRTATNEKLFF
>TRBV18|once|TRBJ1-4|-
TGTGCCAGCTCCGGGACGACGGAAAAACTGTTTTTT
CASSGTTEKLFF
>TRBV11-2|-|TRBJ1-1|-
TGTGCCAGCAGCTTAGATCGGGTTAATGAAGCTTTCTTT
CASSLDRVNEAFF
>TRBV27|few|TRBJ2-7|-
TGTGCCAGCAGCCCGGACCCTTGGGCATCCTACGAGCAGTACTTC
CASSPDPWASYEQYF
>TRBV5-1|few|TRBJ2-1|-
TGCGCCAGCAGCTTCGAGGGGGGCCACAATGAGCAGTTCTTC
CASSFEGGHNEQFF
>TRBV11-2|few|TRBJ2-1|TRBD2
TGTGCCAGCAGCTTATCTATTTCGCGGGGGACCTCTTTGAATGAGCAGTTCTTC
CASSLSISRGTSLNEQFF
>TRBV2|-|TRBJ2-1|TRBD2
TGTGCCAACACTCGGGGGGGCCCCTACAATGAGCAGTTCTTC
CANTRGGPYNEQFF
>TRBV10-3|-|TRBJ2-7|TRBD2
TGTGCCATCAGTGATGCAGAAGCGGGAGACGACGAGCAGTACTTC
CAISDAEAGDDEQYF
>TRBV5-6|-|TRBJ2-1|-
TGTGCCAGCAGCCTGAACGATGAGCAGTTCTTC
CASSLNDEQFF
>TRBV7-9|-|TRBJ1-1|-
TGTGCCAGCAGCTTAGGTCGGGAGTATGAAGCTTTCTTT
CASSLGREYEAFF